This T cell receptor beta chain was sequenced during a study of cytomegalovirus exposure and HLA in healthy donors (TCRdb year 2017). The study in broad terms: In an earlier analysis of several hundred of the donors, 250 to 350 Gb of sequence data and 90 million to 120 million unique TCR beta sequences from roughly 190 million T cells were reported. The T cell repertoires of 670 or so subjects were profiled by immunosequencing and related to cytomegalovirus serostatus. An early release that covered roughly 600 HLA-typed donors contained approximately 300 gigabases of sequencing data and tens of millions of unique TCR sequences. Genome-wide SNP genotypes for about three fifths of the roughly 700 donors were used in a later genetic analysis, which treated that subset as a discovery cohort. Roughly 5 DR-DQ haplotypes were treated as single units for association and clustering because of strong linkage in the cohort. To predict cytomegalovirus infection status, the study combined high-throughput TCR immunosequencing, statistical association of individual TCRs with disease status, and machine learning. Rather than using new phenotypic data, the later analysis identified candidate immune exposures from TCR beta sequences and from how often those sequences occurred across donors. The number of typed donors differed by locus: roughly 629-640 for A, B, C, DRB1 and DQB1; approximately 520 for DQA1; about 600 for DPA1; and some 430 for DPB1. All discovery cohort repertoires had been generated on a single sequencing platform. Among about 410 genotyped donors of the cohort, an average of around 250,000 unique TCR beta nucleotide sequences was sequenced per donor, of which 15% to 20% were non-productive. To decide whether each TCR beta V gene segment behaved as functional or pseudogenic, an earlier analysis of 587 of the donors relied on high-throughput TCR beta sequencing. The study aimed to test whether cataloging public T cell receptors could reveal signatures of past pathogen exposure. Along with the approximately 600-subject first cohort, a separate validation cohort of over a hundred different subjects was used. HLA typing covered class I and class II loci at four-digit resolution. Of the 300 to 400 genotyped donors, roughly 85% fell in the genetic ancestry cluster associated with self-reported Caucasian donors. Donor age, sex, ethnicity and CMV serostatus were compiled alongside the repertoire data. In a later analysis, previously published TCR beta repertoires from 666 donors were re-analyzed and high-resolution HLA genotyping was added so that TCR occurrence patterns could be studied.

The cohort comprised 666 healthy bone marrow donors. At the time of sampling, every cohort member was nominally healthy, though immune exposures that went unrecorded were likely present. The donor tested CMV seronegative, placing the donor among the 300 to 400 seronegative members of the cohort. Every donor gave a peripheral blood sample, and the peripheral blood mononuclear cells from that sample were used for TCR beta sequencing. Genomic DNA extraction from the blood cell samples was performed with the Qiagen DNeasy Blood Extraction Kit. Including cysteine and phenylalanine, the CDR3 has 13 amino acids. Only the CDR3 portion is preserved as DNA: 39 bases, with reading frame beginning at the first base. Taken from the germline V gene, the CDR1 and CDR2 loops are LGHNT and FRNRAP. Trimmed from V: 5 bases; trimmed from J: 5 bases; junction bases lacking a gene match: 4. Library preparation employed the immunoSEQ multiplex PCR assay. For the multiplex PCR, a mixture combining 60 forward primers for TCR Vbeta segments and 13 reverse primers for TCR Jbeta segments was used. A multiplex PCR assay on genomic DNA amplified the CDR3 region of rearranged TCR beta genes. On the Illumina HiSeq System, the amplified TCR beta libraries were sequenced as 87-base-pair reads. Turning to the authors' computational methods: In a later analysis, 77 million or so unique TCR beta chains were counted across the roughly 670 repertoires, and roughly 10 million of these chains were shared by at least two donors. Raw reads were error-corrected and collapsed into unique sequences by a nearest-neighbor algorithm in which closely related sequences were merged to remove PCR and sequencing errors. V, D and J gene segments were assigned by aligning CDR3 sequences to IMGT reference sequences. For a sequence to be retained, at least a six-nucleotide match to both a V gene segment and a J gene segment was required. Rearrangements were classified as productive when the CDR3 lacked stop codons and remained in frame with V and J, and all other rearrangements were classified as non-productive. Following IMGT convention, CDR3 was defined as the stretch from the second conserved V-encoded cysteine to the conserved J-encoded phenylalanine. In an earlier analysis of roughly 610 of the donors, sequences lacking an unambiguous match to a single V gene segment were excluded. In an earlier analysis of 587 of the donors, V segments were called functional above 56.7% productive rearrangements and were called segregating when the between-donor standard deviation exceeded 5%. To diagnose cytomegalovirus status from the catalog of TCR beta chain sequences, a statistical classification framework was built. A later analysis assigned V and J genes by comparing TCR nucleotide sequences with IMGT/GENE-DB human TR gene sequences. A later analysis assigned CDR3 sequences and most-parsimonious VDJ recombination scenarios with the TCRdist pipeline. In a later analysis, each TCR beta chain was defined by its CDR3 amino acid sequence together with its V-gene family, and reads lacking a unique V-gene family were excluded. As a way to deal with suspected cross-contamination and a sequencing artifact, a later analysis dropped hundreds of nucleotide sequences that were highly shared and had low generation probability. A later analysis calculated a clonal expansion index for each public chain from normalized within-repertoire ranks of inferred template counts. A later analysis computed generation probabilities with a VDJ recombination model fitted to out-of-frame rearrangements, and checked the results against IGoR. Hypergeometric tests were used in a later analysis to score TCR-TCR, TCR-HLA and TCR-CMV co-occurrence, with a repertoire-size bias correction applied to the TCR pairs. In a later analysis, false discovery rates were estimated by permuting HLA or CMV assignments 20 times. In a later analysis, co-occurring TCRs were grouped using DBSCAN, and TCRdist sequence similarity was added for clustering within HLA-allele-positive subsets. Co-occurrence clustering excluded repertoires with fewer than 30,000 or more than 120,000 public chains, plus five with anomalous nucleotide sharing. The table was pulled from immuneACCESS by TCRdb, which kept in-frame rearrangements only. Such tables lose some clones; where checked, under half of the loss comes from unresolved V genes, and the rest has no known cause. V, J and clone size derive from that table, while D and trimming were established from the DNA sequence. The sample table lists roughly 83,000 clones, approximately 75% of them with a count of one. The ten largest make up 3.5% to 5% of the sample.

About this clone itself: Its antigen is unknown. No base quality information exists; no much larger clone differs at one position.

Study-level results and caveats: Most TCR sequences were seen in very few donors, while some public TCRs were found in many individuals. In an earlier analysis of more than 450 of the donors, most TCR beta V segments were observed in productive rearrangements about 87% or about 30% of the time, broadly matching IMGT annotations. The 87-base-pair reads could not distinguish some IMGT-functional V segments, including TRBV6-2 and TRBV6-3, so those segments were excluded. A later analysis found that most CMV-associated TCR beta chains appeared HLA-restricted, with HLA associations seemingly driven largely by CMV exposure. The sequencing pipeline was judged likely to have produced a cluster of highly shared sequence variants as a technical artifact. According to a later analysis, parvovirus B19, influenza, CMV and Epstein-Barr virus appeared linked to several top co-occurrence clusters. A further reported finding was that TCR beta sequences accurately predicted the HLA-A and HLA-B alleles for most subjects in the first cohort. A later analysis found that HLA-associated TCR beta chains were more clonally expanded and had lower generation probabilities than equally common non-associated chains. Correlated functional status among segregating V segments might reflect linkage disequilibrium, but an unknown experimental factor could not be ruled out. The cohort was sequenced for TCR beta chains only, and without alpha or paired-chain data the features that could be detected were limited. Compared with the approximately 710-donor mean, donors in an Asian-associated ancestry cluster had fewer N-insertions in productive TCRs, according to a later genetic analysis. Because counts were too low, about 15 rarely observed V segments, including chromosome 9 orphons, were left out of the earlier analysis of 587 of the donors. The study gave a list of over 150 TCR beta chains associated with cytomegalovirus. According to the authors, the approach could potentially be generalized to other disease states and immunological phenotypes. CMV serostatus was the only immune exposure information available for the cohort. Because HLA typing was unavailable for some donors at each locus, only the typed subset was used in association tests. At a false discovery rate of 0.05, a later analysis linked under 20,000 TCR beta sequences to specific HLA alleles. Assigning TCR associations to individual alleles was difficult when HLA alleles, especially DR and DQ, strongly co-occurred. Roughly uniform sequencing depth across donors was assumed in presence/absence analyses, although this assumption may not hold. In both the original and validation cohorts, the classifier was reported to diagnose cytomegalovirus status with high specificity and sensitivity. In vitro tests confirmed that a few of the cytomegalovirus-associated TCR beta chains recognize cytomegalovirus antigens. A later analysis found that TCR association rates varied across HLA loci, with DRB1 alleles showing the most associated TCRs and HLA-C alleles the fewest. In a later genetic analysis, a missense DCLRE1C variant was associated with V-gene and J-gene trimming of TCR beta chains, and the association was replicated in an independent cohort.

The rearranged chain carries TRBV12-5 and TRBJ2-5; a stretch of 8 junction bases matches TRBD1. This clonotype was sampled from a man aged 55 to 69 in good health and CMV-seronegative. Sequencing was done on a sample of PBMCs. The nucleotide sequence is TGTGCTAGTGGTATGACAGGGGCGGAGACCCAGTACTTC. It translates as CASGMTGAETQYF. Extended through the reference TRBV12-5 and TRBJ2-5 proteins, this CDR3 yields the full variable domain: DARVTQTPRHKVTEMGQEVTMRCQPILGHNTVFWYRQTMMQGLELLAYFRNRAPLDDSGMPKDRFSAEMPDATLATLKIQPSEPRDSAVYFCASGMTGAETQYFGPGTRLLVL.